One and the same sample provided the 23 T cell receptor beta chains below, sequenced in a study of technical replicates of blood from a few donors. The repertoire was sequenced with immunoSEQ multiplex PCR; TCRdb's copy has only in-frame clones and lacks some. The table shows about 80,000 clones, with about 86% occurring only once. The material sequenced was PBMCs. Receptors originate from a human donor in good health. Some clones in this sample may be carry-over from other donors' samples.

In nucleotides, the CDR3 is TGTGCCAGCAGTGAAGGCCAGGGGAGCAATCAGCCCCAGCATTTT. It codes for CASSEGQGSNQPQHF. The chain has TRBV6-1 and TRBJ1-5; D might be TRBD1 (6 bases). The CDR3 loop spans 15 amino acids. Per germline, CDR1 MNHNS and CDR2 SASEGT. V was shortened by 1 base and J by 1 base, with 8 bases between the two germline ends.

This chain uses TRBV29-1 with TRBJ1-1, with 11 bases fitting TRBD1. V trimming: 6 bases; J trimming: 6 bases; junction bases outside the gene matches: 9. The germline CDR1 and CDR2 sequences are SQVTM and ANQGSEA. This CDR3 is built from 14 residues. Here the CDR3 reads CSVAPRTGGSEAFF. The CDR3 nucleotides read TGCAGCGTGGCCCCTAGGACAGGGGGCTCTGAAGCTTTCTTT.

The chain couples TRBV6-5 to TRBJ2-1, with D maybe TRBD2 (6 bases). CDR1 is MNHEY and CDR2 is SVGAGI in the germline V gene. The CDR3 is 14 residues long. The V end was cut by 5 bases, the J end by 3 bases, with 11 bases between. CDR3 sequence: CASSKGGSYNEQFF. The CDR3 DNA follows: TGTGCCAGCAGTAAGGGAGGTAGCTACAATGAGCAGTTCTTC.

This clone was observed once. The CDR3 sequence: CASSQGTGNTEAFF. CDR3 in DNA: TGTGCCAGCTCCCAAGGGACAGGGAACACTGAAGCTTTCTTT. The V call is TRBV18, the J call TRBJ1-1; 8 bases match TRBD1. CDR3 length equals 14 residues. Trimming removed 6 bases from V and 1 base from J; junction bases left unmatched: 4. The germline gives CDR1 KGHSH, CDR2 LQKENI.

V is TRBV11-2 and J is TRBJ2-1, with 7 positions matching TRBD2. Germline V gives CDR1 SGHAT, CDR2 FQNNGV. Trimming cost V 5 bases and J 6 bases; bases outside gene matches: 13. This CDR3 is built from 16 residues. The CDR3 nucleotides are TGTGCCAGCAGCCTTGCCGGTGGGCGGGAGACCAATGAGCAGTTCTTC. This encodes CASSLAGGRETNEQFF.

The rearrangement uses TRBV7-8 and TRBJ1-4; D is ambiguous. Trimming pared 0 bases from V and 9 bases from J, leaving 14 bases between. The CDR3 length is 15 residues. Germline CDR1 reads SGHVS; CDR2 reads FQNEAQ. The CDR3 DNA reads as TGTGCCAGCAGCTTAGCGACGGGATCACCGCAAAAACTGTTTTTT. It codes for CASSLATGSPQKLFF. The complete variable domain, with remaining parts taken from reference TRBV7-8 and TRBJ1-4, reads GAGVSQSPRYKVAKRGQDVALRCDPISGHVSLFWYQQALGQGPEFLTYFQNEAQLDKSGLPSDRFFAERPEGSVSTLKIQRTQQEDSAVYLCASSLATGSPQKLFFGSGTQLSVL.

The chain has TRBV2 and TRBJ2-5; 12 bases fit TRBD2. The junction had 5 bases not matched to a gene; V was cut back by 6 bases and J by 3 bases. The germline gives CDR1 SNHLY, CDR2 FYNNEI. The CDR3 length is 15 residues. The CDR3 protein is CASSKTSGGEETQYF. CDR3 DNA: TGTGCCAGCAGCAAGACTAGCGGGGGTGAAGAGACCCAGTACTTC.

The chain carries TRBV7-9 and TRBJ2-7; TRBD2 might be the D (6 bases). CDR3 length: 12 residues. Germline V gives CDR1 SEHNR, CDR2 FQNEAQ (reference sequence). V lost 1 base and J 7 bases, leaving 8 bases between the germline ends. The CDR3 nucleotides read TGTGCCAGCAGCTTAGTTCGGGGGGAGCAGTACTTC. This sequence encodes CASSLVRGEQYF.

This chain connects TRBV9 to TRBJ1-6; D remains unclear. V was trimmed by 3 bases and J by 12 bases, leaving 10 bases between them. The CDR3 contains 12 residues. Germline loops: CDR1 SGDLS, CDR2 YYNGEE. The CDR3 coding sequence is TGTGCCAGCAGCGCAGCGAGCAAACCCCTCCACTTT. It encodes CASSAASKPLHF.

The chain joins TRBV4-2 to TRBJ2-3; TRBD1 agrees at 12 bases. CDR1 is LGHNA and CDR2 is YNFKEQ in the germline V gene. Unmatched junction bases numbered 2, after V lost 0 bases and J lost 4 bases. CDR3 size: 16 residues. The CDR3 is CASSQDGTGGPDTQYF. The CDR3 DNA reads TGTGCCAGCAGCCAAGACGGGACAGGGGGCCCAGATACGCAGTATTTT.

This sequence joins TRBV9 and TRBJ2-1; D possibly corresponds to TRBD2 (5 bases). This CDR3 comprises 13 residues. V lost 4 bases, J lost 3 bases, and 8 bases lay in between. Germline V gene data show CDR1 as SGDLS and CDR2 as YYNGEE. CDR3 residues: CASSFGLYNEQFF. The CDR3 DNA reads as TGTGCCAGCAGCTTCGGACTCTACAATGAGCAGTTCTTC. The full variable domain, its missing parts supplied by reference TRBV9 and TRBJ2-1, is DSGVTQTPKHLITATGQRVTLRCSPRSGDLSVYWYQQSLDQGLQFLIQYYNGEERAKGNILERFSAQQFPDLHSELNLSSLELGDSALYFCASSFGLYNEQFFGPGTRLTVL.

This clone has just one count. This rearrangement joins TRBV7-2 to TRBJ2-7; TRBD1 might be the D (5 bases). Germline CDR1 and CDR2: SGHTA and FQGNSA. The V end lost 5 bases, the J end lost 6 bases, and 17 bases lay between the germline ends. CDR3 length: 14 amino acids. The CDR3 nucleotides are TGTGCCAGCAGCCCAGGGTTCACAATCTCCGAGCAGTACTTC. As protein: CASSPGFTISEQYF.

The CDR3 sequence is CSVEDPTSGLSSTDTQYF. DNA of the CDR3: TGCAGCGTTGAAGATCCCACTAGCGGATTATCTAGCACAGATACGCAGTATTTT. The chain links TRBV29-1 to TRBJ2-3, with 8 bases fitting TRBD2. After removal of 0 bases from V and 0 bases from J, the junction contained 11 bases not matched to a gene. The length of the CDR3 is 18 residues. Germline V lookup: CDR1 SQVTM, CDR2 ANQGSEA.

The chain links TRBV5-1 to TRBJ2-3; TRBD2 aligns across 7 bases. The CDR3 totals 16 residues. Germline V gene sequence: CDR1 SGHRS, CDR2 YFSETQ. V trimming: 2 bases; J trimming: 4 bases; junction bases outside the gene matches: 10. Written as DNA, the CDR3 is TGCGCCAGCAGCTTCGGGGGGAGCGGTTTAGCAGATACGCAGTATTTT. It is translated as CASSFGGSGLADTQYF.

V gene TRBV27 combines with J gene TRBJ2-5; 8 bases map to TRBD1. The V and J ends lost 6 bases and 2 bases, in that order; junction bases with no gene match: 17. Germline V lookup: CDR1 MNHEY, CDR2 SMNVEV (reference sequence). CDR3 length: 18 amino acids. CDR3 coding DNA: TGTGCCAGCAGAGGAAGGACAGGGCCGTTCAGGATACAAGAGACCCAGTACTTC. Amino acid sequence: CASRGRTGPFRIQETQYF.

The chain has TRBV5-1 and TRBJ1-2, with D perhaps TRBD1 (6 bases). Between the trimmed V and J ends, which lost 4 bases and 8 bases, there was a span of 15 bases. Germline-derived CDR1 and CDR2 are SGHRS and YFSETQ. There are 13 residues in the CDR3. As DNA, the CDR3 is TGCGCCAGCAGCAAGGGGGTTTCTGAAGGCTACACCTTC. Its protein is CASSKGVSEGYTF.

The V gene is TRBV4-2, the J gene TRBJ2-7; 12 bases line up with TRBD2. Looked up from germline, CDR1 is LGHNA and CDR2 is YNFKEQ. V lost 4 bases to trimming and J lost 5 bases; unmatched junction nucleotides: 15. The CDR3 spans 18 residues. CDR3 protein: CASSPGTAGLAGRDEQYF. DNA of the CDR3: TGTGCCAGCAGCCCCGGGACAGCCGGACTAGCGGGGCGTGACGAGCAGTACTTC.

The V call is TRBV19, the J call TRBJ2-1; a weak D match, TRBD2 (5 bases). Germline V gene data show CDR1 as LNHDA and CDR2 as SQIVND (reference sequence). The CDR3 loop spans 15 amino acids. Between the trimmed V and J ends, which lost 6 bases and 2 bases, there was a span of 14 bases. DNA for the CDR3: TGTGCCAGTAGGCAGAAACTCGGGGCCTACAATGAGCAGTTCTTC. Translating it yields CASRQKLGAYNEQFF.

The V and J genes are TRBV4-3 and TRBJ2-7; the D gene is possibly TRBD1 (5 bases). The V end was cut by 4 bases, the J end by 2 bases, with 18 bases between. CDR3 length: 16 amino acids. Germline-derived CDR1 and CDR2 are LGHNA and YSLEER. CDR3 in DNA: TGCGCCAGCAGCCCTCGGTTCCAGGGTGTAACCTACGAGCAGTACTTC. The encoded protein is CASSPRFQGVTYEQYF.

The chain combines TRBV9 with TRBJ2-1; 7 nucleotides line up with TRBD2. This CDR3 spans 15 amino acids. The V and J ends lost 0 bases and 5 bases, in that order; junction bases with no gene match: 5. Per the germline V gene, CDR1 is SGDLS and CDR2 is YYNGEE. CDR3 nucleotides: TGTGCCAGCAGCGTAGAAGTGGGAGGGCACAATGAGCAGTTCTTC. Translating it yields CASSVEVGGHNEQFF.

As regards this clone: Germline and junction disagree at one end, which may indicate a read error. The rearrangement joins TRBV7-9 to TRBJ1-1; 11 bases line up with TRBD1. Germline CDR1 reads SEHNR; CDR2 reads FQNEAQ (reference sequence). The CDR3 runs 14 residues. The DNA for the CDR3 is TGCGCCAGCAGCTTAGGGACAGGGGGTGCTGAAGCTTTCTTT. This sequence encodes CASSLGTGGAEAFF.

The J gene is TRBJ2-2, the V gene TRBV2; 9 bases fit TRBD2. This CDR3 region has 15 residues. Losses at the gene ends were 7 bases for V and 1 base for J; bases not matched to a gene: 4. Germline CDR1 SNHLY, CDR2 FYNNEI. The CDR3 sequence: CASTPTSGNTGELFF. DNA for the CDR3: TGTGCCAGCACCCCGACTAGCGGGAACACCGGGGAGCTGTTTTTT.

The rearrangement uses TRBV5-6 and TRBJ2-5, with 7 bases that match TRBD1. Trimming removed 4 bases from V and 5 bases from J; junction bases left unmatched: 14. CDR1 and CDR2 (germline): SGHDT, YYEEEE. The CDR3 has 16 residues. DNA for the CDR3: TGTGCCAGCAGCCACTTAGACAGGGTGGCTAGGGAGACCCAGTACTTC. It codes for CASSHLDRVARETQYF.